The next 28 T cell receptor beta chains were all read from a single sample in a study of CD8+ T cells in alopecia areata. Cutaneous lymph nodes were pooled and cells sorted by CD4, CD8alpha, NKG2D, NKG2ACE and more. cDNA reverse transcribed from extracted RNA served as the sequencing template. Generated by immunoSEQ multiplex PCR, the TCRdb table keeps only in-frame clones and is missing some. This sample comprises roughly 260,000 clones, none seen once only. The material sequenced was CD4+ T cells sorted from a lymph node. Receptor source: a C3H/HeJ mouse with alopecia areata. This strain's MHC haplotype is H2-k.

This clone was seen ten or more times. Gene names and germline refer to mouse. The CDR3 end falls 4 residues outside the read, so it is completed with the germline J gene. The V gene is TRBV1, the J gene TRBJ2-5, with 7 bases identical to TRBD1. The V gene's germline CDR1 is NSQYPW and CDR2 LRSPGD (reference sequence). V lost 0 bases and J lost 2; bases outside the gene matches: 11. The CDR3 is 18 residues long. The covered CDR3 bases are TGCACCTGCAGTGCAGATCGGGGCACAGGGGAAGGCCAAGAC. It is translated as CTCSADRGTGEGQD. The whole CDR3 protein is CTCSADRGTGEGQDTQYF.

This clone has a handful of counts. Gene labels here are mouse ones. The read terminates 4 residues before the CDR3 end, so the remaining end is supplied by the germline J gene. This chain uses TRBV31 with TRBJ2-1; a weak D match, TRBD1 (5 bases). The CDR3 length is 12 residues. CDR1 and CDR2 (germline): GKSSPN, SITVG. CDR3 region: CAWSPGRAEQFF. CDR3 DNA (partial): TGTGCCTGGAGTCCAGGGAGGGCT. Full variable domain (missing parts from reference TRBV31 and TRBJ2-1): AQTIHQWPVAEIKAVGSPLSLGCTIKGKSSPNLYWYWQATGGTLQQLFYSITVGQVESVVQLNLSASRPKDDQFILSTEKLLLSHSGFYLCAWSPGRAEQFFGPGTRLTVL.

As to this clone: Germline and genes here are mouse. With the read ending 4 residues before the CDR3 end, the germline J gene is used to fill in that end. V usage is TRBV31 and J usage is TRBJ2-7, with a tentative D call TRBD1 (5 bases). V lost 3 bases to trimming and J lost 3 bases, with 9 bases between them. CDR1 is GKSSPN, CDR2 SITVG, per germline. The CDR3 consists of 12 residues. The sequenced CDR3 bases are TGTGCCTGGAGCCGGACAAACTAT. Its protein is CAWSRTNY. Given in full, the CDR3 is CAWSRTNYEQYF.

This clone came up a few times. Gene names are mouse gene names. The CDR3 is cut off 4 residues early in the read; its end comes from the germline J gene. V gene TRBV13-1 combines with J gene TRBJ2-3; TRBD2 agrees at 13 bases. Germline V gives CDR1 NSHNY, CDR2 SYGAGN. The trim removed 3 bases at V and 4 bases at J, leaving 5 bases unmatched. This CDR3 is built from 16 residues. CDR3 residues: CASSGTGGAQSETLYF. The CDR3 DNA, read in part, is TGTGCCAGCAGTGGGACTGGGGGGGCGCAGTCAGAA.

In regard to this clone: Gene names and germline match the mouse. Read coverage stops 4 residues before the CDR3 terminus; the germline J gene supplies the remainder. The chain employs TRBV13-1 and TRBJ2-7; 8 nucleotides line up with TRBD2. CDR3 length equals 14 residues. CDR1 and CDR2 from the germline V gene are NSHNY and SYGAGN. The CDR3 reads CASSGRTGRYEQYF. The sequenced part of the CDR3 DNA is TGTGCCAGCAGTGGCAGGACTGGGAGATAT.

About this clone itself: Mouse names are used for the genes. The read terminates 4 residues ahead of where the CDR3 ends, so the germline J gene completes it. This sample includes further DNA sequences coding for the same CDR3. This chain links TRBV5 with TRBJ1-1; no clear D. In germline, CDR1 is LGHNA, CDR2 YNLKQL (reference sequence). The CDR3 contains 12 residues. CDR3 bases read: TGTGCCAGCAGCCAAGGGGTTTCA. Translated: CASSQGVS. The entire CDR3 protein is CASSQGVSEVFF.

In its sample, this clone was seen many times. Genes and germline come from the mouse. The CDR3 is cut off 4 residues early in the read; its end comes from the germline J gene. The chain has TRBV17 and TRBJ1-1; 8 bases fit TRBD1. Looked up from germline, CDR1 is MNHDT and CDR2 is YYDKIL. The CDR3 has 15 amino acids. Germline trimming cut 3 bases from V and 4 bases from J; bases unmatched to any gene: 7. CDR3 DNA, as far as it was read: TGTGCTAGCAGTAGCCGCAGGGGGCTGGGCACA. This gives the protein CASSSRRGLGT. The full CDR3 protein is CASSSRRGLGTEVFF. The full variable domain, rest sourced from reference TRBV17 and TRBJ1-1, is DTTVKQNPRYKLARVGKPVNLICSQTMNHDTMYWYQKKPNQAPKLLLFYYDKILNREADTFEKFQSSRPNNSFCSLYIGSAGLEYSAMYLCASSSRRGLGTEVFFGKGTRLTVV.

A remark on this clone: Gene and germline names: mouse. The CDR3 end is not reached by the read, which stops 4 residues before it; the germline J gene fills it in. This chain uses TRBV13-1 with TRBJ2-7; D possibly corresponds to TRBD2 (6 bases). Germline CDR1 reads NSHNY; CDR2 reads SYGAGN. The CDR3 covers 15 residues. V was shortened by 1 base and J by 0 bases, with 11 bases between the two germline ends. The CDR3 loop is CASSDFWGSSYEQYF. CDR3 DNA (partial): TGTGCCAGCAGTGATTTCTGGGGAAGCTCCTAT.

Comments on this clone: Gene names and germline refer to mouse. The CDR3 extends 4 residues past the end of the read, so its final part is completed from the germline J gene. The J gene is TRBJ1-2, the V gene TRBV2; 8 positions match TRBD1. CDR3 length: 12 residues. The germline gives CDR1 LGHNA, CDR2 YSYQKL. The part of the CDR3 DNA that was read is TGTGCCAGCAGCCAGGACAGGGCC. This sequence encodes CASSQDRA. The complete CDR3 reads CASSQDRADYTF.

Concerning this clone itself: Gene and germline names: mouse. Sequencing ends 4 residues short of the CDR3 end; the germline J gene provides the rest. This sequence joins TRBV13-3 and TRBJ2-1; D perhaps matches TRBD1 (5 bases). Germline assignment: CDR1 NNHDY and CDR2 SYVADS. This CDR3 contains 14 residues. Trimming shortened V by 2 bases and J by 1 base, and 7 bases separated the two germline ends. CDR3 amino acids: CASSDRANYAEQFF. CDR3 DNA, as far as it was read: TGTGCCAGCAGTGACAGGGCAAACTATGCT.

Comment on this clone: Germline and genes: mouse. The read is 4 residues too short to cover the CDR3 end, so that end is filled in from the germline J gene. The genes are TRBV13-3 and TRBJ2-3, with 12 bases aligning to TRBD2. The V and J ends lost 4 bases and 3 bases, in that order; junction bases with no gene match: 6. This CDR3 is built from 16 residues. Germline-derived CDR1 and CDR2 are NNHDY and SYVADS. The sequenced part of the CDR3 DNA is TGTGCCAGCAGTCTAGACTGGGGGGGCGCGGCAGAA. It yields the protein CASSLDWGGAAE. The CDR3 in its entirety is CASSLDWGGAAETLYF.

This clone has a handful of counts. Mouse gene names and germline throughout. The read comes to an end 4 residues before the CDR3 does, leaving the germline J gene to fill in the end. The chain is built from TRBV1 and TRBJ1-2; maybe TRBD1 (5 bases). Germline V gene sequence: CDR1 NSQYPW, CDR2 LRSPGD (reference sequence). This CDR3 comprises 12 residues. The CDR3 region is CTCSADGGDYTF. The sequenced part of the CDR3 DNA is TGCACCTGCAGTGCAGATGGGGGC.

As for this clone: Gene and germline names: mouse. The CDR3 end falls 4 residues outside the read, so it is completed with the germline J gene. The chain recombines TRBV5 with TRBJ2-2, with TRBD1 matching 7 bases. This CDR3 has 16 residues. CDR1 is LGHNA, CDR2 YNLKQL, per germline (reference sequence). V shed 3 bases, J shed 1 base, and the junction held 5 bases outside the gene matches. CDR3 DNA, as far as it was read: TGTGCCAGCAGCCATGGGACAGCCATAAACACCGGG. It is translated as CASSHGTAINTG. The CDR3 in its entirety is CASSHGTAINTGQLYF.

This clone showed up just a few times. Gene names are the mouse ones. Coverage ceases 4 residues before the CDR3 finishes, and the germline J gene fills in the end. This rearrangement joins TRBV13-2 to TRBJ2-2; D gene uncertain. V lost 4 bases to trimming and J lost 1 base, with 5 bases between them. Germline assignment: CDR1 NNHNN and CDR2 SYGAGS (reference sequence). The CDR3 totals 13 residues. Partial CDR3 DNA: TGTGCCAGCGGTCCCAGAAACACCGGG. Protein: CASGPRNTG. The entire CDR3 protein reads CASGPRNTGQLYF.

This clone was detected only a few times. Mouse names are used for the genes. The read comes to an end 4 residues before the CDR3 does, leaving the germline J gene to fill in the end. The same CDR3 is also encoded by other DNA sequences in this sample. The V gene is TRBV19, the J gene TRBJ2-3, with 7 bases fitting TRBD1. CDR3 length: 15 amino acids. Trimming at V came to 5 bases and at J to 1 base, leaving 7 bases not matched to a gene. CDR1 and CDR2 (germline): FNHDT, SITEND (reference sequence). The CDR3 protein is CASSPRQGGAETLYF. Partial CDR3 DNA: TGTGCCAGCAGCCCCCGACAGGGCGGTGCAGAA.

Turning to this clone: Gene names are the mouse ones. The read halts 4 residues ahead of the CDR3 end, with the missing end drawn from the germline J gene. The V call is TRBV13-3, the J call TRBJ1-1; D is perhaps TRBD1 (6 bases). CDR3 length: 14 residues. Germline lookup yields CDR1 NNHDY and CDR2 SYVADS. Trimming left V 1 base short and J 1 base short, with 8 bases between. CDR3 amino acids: CASSDKGQNTEVFF. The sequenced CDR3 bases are TGTGCCAGCAGTGATAAGGGACAAAACACA.

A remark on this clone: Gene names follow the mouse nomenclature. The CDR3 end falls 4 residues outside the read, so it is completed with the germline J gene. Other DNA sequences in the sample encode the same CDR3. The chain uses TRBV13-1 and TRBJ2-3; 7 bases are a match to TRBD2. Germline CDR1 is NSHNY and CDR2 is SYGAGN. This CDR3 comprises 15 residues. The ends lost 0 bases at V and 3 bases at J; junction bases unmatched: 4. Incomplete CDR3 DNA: TGTGCCAGCAGTGATGTGGGGGGAGGAGCAGAA. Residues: CASSDVGGGAE. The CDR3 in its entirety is CASSDVGGGAETLYF.

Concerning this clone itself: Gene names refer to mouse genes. The CDR3 protein is CASRFRDRGYEQYF. The CDR3 DNA, read in part, is TGTGCCAGCAGGTTCCGGGACAGGGGTTAT. The chain links TRBV19 to TRBJ2-7; the match to TRBD1 covers 10 bases. The read gets to within 4 residues of the CDR3 end, and the germline J gene fills in the rest. The length of the CDR3 is 14 residues. The germline CDR1 and CDR2 sequences are FNHDT and SITEND (reference sequence).

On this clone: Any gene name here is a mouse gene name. The sequenced CDR3 bases are TGTGCCAGCAGCCACAGGGGACGAGGAAGTCAAAAC. Amino acids: CASSHRGRGSQN. The full CDR3 reads CASSHRGRGSQNTLYF. V and J are TRBV19 and TRBJ2-4; 7 bases are a match to TRBD1. The CDR3 end is not reached by the read, which stops 4 residues before it; the germline J gene fills it in. Germline V gene lookup returns CDR1 FNHDT and CDR2 SITEND (reference sequence). This CDR3 region has 16 residues. The trim removed 5 bases at V and 0 bases at J, leaving 9 bases unmatched.

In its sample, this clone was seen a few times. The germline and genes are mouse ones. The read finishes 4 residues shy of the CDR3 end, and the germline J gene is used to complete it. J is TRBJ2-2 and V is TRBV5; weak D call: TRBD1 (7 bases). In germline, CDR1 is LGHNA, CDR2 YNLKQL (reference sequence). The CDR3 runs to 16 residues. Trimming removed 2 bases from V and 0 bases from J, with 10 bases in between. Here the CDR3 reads CASSQKGGTNTGQLYF. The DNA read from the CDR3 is TGTGCCAGCAGCCAAAAAGGGGGCACAAACACCGGG.

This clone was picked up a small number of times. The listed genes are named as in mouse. The sequenced part of the CDR3 DNA is TGTGCCAGCAGGACAGGGGGCGGTCAAAAC. It encodes CASRTGGGQN. The CDR3 in full is CASRTGGGQNTLYF. The genes are TRBV19 and TRBJ2-4; 10 bases are shared with TRBD1. Read data end 4 residues before the CDR3 end; the end is taken from the germline J gene. The CDR3 has 14 amino acids. Per germline, CDR1 FNHDT and CDR2 SITEND (reference sequence). V gave up 5 bases and J gave up 1 base; unmatched junction bases: 1.

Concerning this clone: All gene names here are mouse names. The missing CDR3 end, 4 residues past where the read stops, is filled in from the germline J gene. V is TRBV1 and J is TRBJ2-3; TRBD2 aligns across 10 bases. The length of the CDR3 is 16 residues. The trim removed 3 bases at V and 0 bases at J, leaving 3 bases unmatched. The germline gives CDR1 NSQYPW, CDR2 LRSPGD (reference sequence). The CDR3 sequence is CTCSARTGGSAETLYF. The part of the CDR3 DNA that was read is TGCACCTGCAGTGCCCGGACTGGGGGTAGTGCAGAA.

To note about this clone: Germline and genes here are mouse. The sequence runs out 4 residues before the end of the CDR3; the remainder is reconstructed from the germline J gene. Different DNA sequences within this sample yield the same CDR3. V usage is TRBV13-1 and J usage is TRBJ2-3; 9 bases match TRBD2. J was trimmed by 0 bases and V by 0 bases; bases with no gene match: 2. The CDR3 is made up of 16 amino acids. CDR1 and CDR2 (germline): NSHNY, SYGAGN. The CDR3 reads CASSDVGGASAETLYF. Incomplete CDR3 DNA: TGTGCCAGCAGTGATGTTGGGGGGGCTAGTGCAGAA.

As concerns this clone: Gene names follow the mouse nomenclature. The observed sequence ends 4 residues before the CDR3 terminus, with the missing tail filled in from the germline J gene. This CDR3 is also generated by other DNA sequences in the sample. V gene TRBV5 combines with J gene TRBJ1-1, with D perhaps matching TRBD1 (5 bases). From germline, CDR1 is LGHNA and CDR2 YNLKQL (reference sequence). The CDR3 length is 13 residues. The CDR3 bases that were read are TGTGCCAGCAGCCAAGTCGGGGGGGGA. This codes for CASSQVGGG. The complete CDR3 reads CASSQVGGGEVFF.

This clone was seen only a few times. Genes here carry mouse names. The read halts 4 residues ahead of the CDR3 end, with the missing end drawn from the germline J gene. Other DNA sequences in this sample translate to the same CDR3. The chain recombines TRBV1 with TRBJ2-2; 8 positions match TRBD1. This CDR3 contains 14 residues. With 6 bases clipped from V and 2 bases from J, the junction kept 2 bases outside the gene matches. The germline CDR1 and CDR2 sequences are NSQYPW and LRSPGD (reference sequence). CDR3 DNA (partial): TGCACCTGCAGCCCAGGGGGCAACACCGGG. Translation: CTCSPGGNTG. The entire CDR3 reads CTCSPGGNTGQLYF.

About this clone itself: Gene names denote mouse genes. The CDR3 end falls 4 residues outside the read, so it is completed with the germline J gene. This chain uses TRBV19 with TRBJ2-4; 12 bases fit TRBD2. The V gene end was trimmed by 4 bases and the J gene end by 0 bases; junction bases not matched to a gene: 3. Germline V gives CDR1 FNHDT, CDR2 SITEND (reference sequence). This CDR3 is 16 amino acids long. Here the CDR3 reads CASSRDWGVSQNTLYF. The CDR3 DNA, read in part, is TGTGCCAGCAGTCGGGACTGGGGGGTTAGTCAAAAC.

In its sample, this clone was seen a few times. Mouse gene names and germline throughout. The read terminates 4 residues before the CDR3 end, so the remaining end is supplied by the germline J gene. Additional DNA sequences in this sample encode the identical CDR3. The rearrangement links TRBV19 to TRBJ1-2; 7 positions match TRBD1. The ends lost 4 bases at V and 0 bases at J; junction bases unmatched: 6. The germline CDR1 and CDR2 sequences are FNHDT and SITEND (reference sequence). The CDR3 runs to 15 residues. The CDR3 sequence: CASSPRQGPNSDYTF. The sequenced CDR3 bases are TGTGCCAGCAGTCCCCGACAGGGTCCAAACTCC. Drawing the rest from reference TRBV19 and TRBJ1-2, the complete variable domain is GGIITQTPKFLIGQEGQKLTLKCQQNFNHDTMYWYRQDSGKGLRLIYYSITENDLQKGDLSEGYDASREKKSSFSLTVTSAQKNEMAVFLCASSPRQGPNSDYTFGSGTRLLVI.

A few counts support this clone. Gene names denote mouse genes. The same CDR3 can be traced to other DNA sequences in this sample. Partial CDR3 DNA: TGTGCCAGCAGCCTCGGGACAGGGGTCTATGCT. It codes for CASSLGTGVYA. From start to end, the CDR3 is CASSLGTGVYAEQFF. The rearrangement joins TRBV5 to TRBJ2-1; 10 nucleotides match TRBD1. The read halts 4 residues ahead of the CDR3 end, with the missing end drawn from the germline J gene. Per germline, CDR1 LGHNA and CDR2 YNLKQL (reference sequence). V gave up 4 bases and J gave up 3 bases; unmatched junction bases: 3. CDR3 length equals 15 residues.